These T cell receptor beta chains were read from a single sample in a study of shared clonotypes between healthy human individuals. Sequencing used immunoSEQ multiplex PCR; TCRdb keeps in-frame clones, though not all of them. The data show almost 750,000 clones, roughly two thirds seen once. Sequenced input: memory CD4+ T cells sorted from blood. Receptor source: a woman between 25 and 40 years old in good health. CDR3s include the opening cysteine and the closing phenylalanine or tryptophan. Each record gives: D gene, J gene, V gene, CDR3 length, clone size, CDR3 protein, CDR3 DNA. D genes are given only for firm matches. Some rows mark clone size as missing; the rest say once, few, many or name a class of expanded clone.

D gene: .; J gene: TRBJ2-3; V gene: TRBV28; CDR3 length: 15; clone size: .; CDR3 protein: CASSPRIGGTDTQYF; CDR3 DNA: TGTGCCAGCAGTCCCCGCATTGGAGGCACAGATACGCAGTATTTT
D gene: .; J gene: TRBJ1-2; V gene: TRBV5-6; CDR3 length: 13; clone size: .; CDR3 protein: CASRDRNNYGYTF; CDR3 DNA: TGTGCCAGCAGGGACAGAAATAACTATGGCTACACCTTC
D gene: TRBD2; J gene: TRBJ2-4; V gene: TRBV27; CDR3 length: 17; clone size: few; CDR3 protein: CASSIIGVAGAKNIQYF; CDR3 DNA: TGTGCCAGCAGCATAATAGGGGTAGCGGGAGCCAAAAACATTCAGTACTTC
D gene: .; J gene: TRBJ2-6; V gene: TRBV7-3; CDR3 length: 15; clone size: .; CDR3 protein: CASSSQGNGANVLTF; CDR3 DNA: TGTGCCAGCAGCTCCCAAGGGAACGGGGCCAACGTCCTGACTTTC
D gene: .; J gene: TRBJ1-3; V gene: TRBV29-1; CDR3 length: 12; clone size: .; CDR3 protein: CSVLRGGNTIYF; CDR3 DNA: TGCAGCGTCCTCAGAGGTGGAAACACCATATATTTT
D gene: TRBD1; J gene: TRBJ1-1; V gene: TRBV29-1; CDR3 length: 16; clone size: .; CDR3 protein: CSGGGTGGGFIPEAFF; CDR3 DNA: TGCAGCGGCGGAGGGACAGGAGGCGGATTCATCCCTGAAGCTTTCTTT
D gene: .; J gene: TRBJ2-1; V gene: TRBV18; CDR3 length: 14; clone size: .; CDR3 protein: CASSPQGTGDEQFF; CDR3 DNA: TGTGCCAGCTCACCACAGGGCACGGGGGATGAGCAGTTCTTC
D gene: TRBD1; J gene: TRBJ2-3; V gene: TRBV4-1; CDR3 length: 16; clone size: .; CDR3 protein: CASSQGQGVDADTQYF; CDR3 DNA: TGCGCCAGCAGCCAGGGACAGGGGGTTGACGCAGATACGCAGTATTTT
D gene: TRBD1; J gene: TRBJ1-4; V gene: TRBV13; CDR3 length: 15; clone size: .; CDR3 protein: CASSLRTGGFEKLFF; CDR3 DNA: TGTGCCAGCAGCTTAAGGACAGGGGGATTTGAAAAACTGTTTTTT
D gene: .; J gene: TRBJ2-7; V gene: TRBV5-4; CDR3 length: 12; clone size: once; CDR3 protein: CASSPYIEEQYF; CDR3 DNA: TGTGCCAGCAGCCCCTACATTGAGGAGCAGTACTTC
D gene: .; J gene: TRBJ1-5; V gene: TRBV19; CDR3 length: 14; clone size: .; CDR3 protein: CASSPPISNQPQHF; CDR3 DNA: TGTGCCAGTAGTCCCCCTATTAGCAATCAGCCCCAGCATTTT
D gene: .; J gene: TRBJ2-1; V gene: TRBV21-1; CDR3 length: 14; clone size: .; CDR3 protein: CASSPPGPNNEQFF; CDR3 DNA: TGTGCCAGCAGCCCCCCGGGGCCCAACAATGAGCAGTTCTTC
D gene: .; J gene: TRBJ2-7; V gene: TRBV7-1; CDR3 length: 15; clone size: .; CDR3 protein: CASSDNTGPLSEQYF; CDR3 DNA: TGTGCCAGCAGCGATAACACAGGTCCCCTGAGCGAGCAGTACTTC
D gene: .; J gene: TRBJ2-7; V gene: TRBV19; CDR3 length: 14; clone size: few; CDR3 protein: CASSGRLNSYEQYF; CDR3 DNA: TGTGCCAGTAGCGGCCGACTTAACTCCTACGAGCAGTACTTC
D gene: .; J gene: TRBJ2-2; V gene: TRBV11-2; CDR3 length: 14; clone size: .; CDR3 protein: CASSVPGSTGELFF; CDR3 DNA: TGTGCCAGCAGCGTCCCAGGGAGCACCGGGGAGCTGTTTTTT
D gene: .; J gene: TRBJ2-4; V gene: TRBV5-1; CDR3 length: 15; clone size: .; CDR3 protein: CASSTQTDSKNIQYF; CDR3 DNA: TGCGCCAGCAGCACCCAGACGGACAGCAAAAACATTCAGTACTTC
D gene: .; J gene: TRBJ2-1; V gene: TRBV5-1; CDR3 length: 17; clone size: once; CDR3 protein: CASSLFDWGSTYNEQFF; CDR3 DNA: TGCGCCAGCAGCTTGTTCGATTGGGGGAGCACCTACAATGAGCAGTTCTTC
D gene: .; J gene: TRBJ2-7; V gene: TRBV4-2; CDR3 length: 16; clone size: .; CDR3 protein: CASSQQLSSGTYEQYF; CDR3 DNA: TGTGCCAGCAGCCAACAGTTAAGCAGCGGAACCTACGAGCAGTACTTC
D gene: TRBD1; J gene: TRBJ2-1; V gene: TRBV7-9; CDR3 length: 13; clone size: few; CDR3 protein: CASSFDRDNEQFF; CDR3 DNA: TGTGCCAGCAGCTTTGACAGGGACAATGAGCAGTTCTTC
D gene: .; J gene: TRBJ1-1; V gene: TRBV6-1; CDR3 length: 14; clone size: .; CDR3 protein: CASSTWGGHTEAFF; CDR3 DNA: TGTGCCAGCAGTACCTGGGGAGGGCACACTGAAGCTTTCTTT
D gene: .; J gene: TRBJ1-1; V gene: TRBV7-3; CDR3 length: 10; clone size: .; CDR3 protein: CARRRGDAFF; CDR3 DNA: TGTGCCAGAAGACGAGGGGATGCTTTCTTT
D gene: .; J gene: TRBJ2-2; V gene: TRBV5-6; CDR3 length: 11; clone size: .; CDR3 protein: CASSLDRGAVF; CDR3 DNA: TGTGCCAGCAGCTTGGACCGGGGAGCTGTTTTT
D gene: TRBD2; J gene: TRBJ2-1; V gene: TRBV2; CDR3 length: 15; clone size: .; CDR3 protein: CASSPGTSGYNEQFF; CDR3 DNA: TGTGCCAGCAGTCCAGGGACTAGCGGGTACAATGAGCAGTTCTTC
D gene: TRBD2; J gene: TRBJ2-2; V gene: TRBV11-3; CDR3 length: 17; clone size: .; CDR3 protein: CASSSPPTSGNTGELFF; CDR3 DNA: TGTGCCAGCAGCTCACCTCCGACTAGCGGGAACACCGGGGAGCTGTTTTTT
D gene: TRBD2; J gene: TRBJ2-7; V gene: TRBV7-2; CDR3 length: 14; clone size: .; CDR3 protein: CASSIQRDSYEQYF; CDR3 DNA: TGTGCCAGCAGCATCCAGCGGGATTCCTACGAGCAGTACTTC
D gene: .; J gene: TRBJ1-1; V gene: TRBV7-9; CDR3 length: 15; clone size: few; CDR3 protein: CASSRAGARHTEAFF; CDR3 DNA: TGTGCCAGCAGCCGCGCCGGGGCCAGACACACTGAAGCTTTCTTT
D gene: .; J gene: TRBJ2-7; V gene: TRBV11-3; CDR3 length: 13; clone size: .; CDR3 protein: CASSLRDNYEQYF; CDR3 DNA: TGTGCCAGCAGCTTAAGGGACAACTACGAGCAGTACTTC
D gene: TRBD1; J gene: TRBJ1-5; V gene: TRBV27; CDR3 length: 19; clone size: .; CDR3 protein: CASRSGTGYGGYSNQPQHF; CDR3 DNA: TGTGCCAGCAGGTCGGGGACAGGGTATGGGGGTTATAGCAATCAGCCCCAGCATTTT
D gene: TRBD1; J gene: TRBJ1-1; V gene: TRBV2; CDR3 length: 15; clone size: .; CDR3 protein: CANHPGQGENTEAFF; CDR3 DNA: TGTGCCAACCACCCGGGACAGGGAGAGAACACTGAAGCTTTCTTT
D gene: .; J gene: TRBJ2-7; V gene: TRBV27; CDR3 length: 13; clone size: .; CDR3 protein: CASSSFGTYEQYF; CDR3 DNA: TGTGCCAGCAGTTCTTTCGGTACCTACGAGCAGTACTTC
D gene: TRBD2; J gene: TRBJ2-1; V gene: TRBV27; CDR3 length: 16; clone size: .; CDR3 protein: CASSKNSGSNYNEQFF; CDR3 DNA: TGTGCCAGCTCCAAGAACAGCGGGAGTAACTACAATGAGCAGTTCTTC
D gene: .; J gene: TRBJ2-1; V gene: TRBV5-4; CDR3 length: 14; clone size: .; CDR3 protein: CASSSDSLHYEQFF; CDR3 DNA: TGTGCCAGCAGCTCGGACAGCCTGCACTATGAGCAGTTCTTC
D gene: .; J gene: TRBJ1-2; V gene: TRBV4-1; CDR3 length: 14; clone size: few; CDR3 protein: CASSQTRQEYGYTF; CDR3 DNA: TGCGCCAGCAGCCAAACCCGACAGGAGTATGGCTACACCTTC
D gene: TRBD1; J gene: TRBJ2-1; V gene: TRBV27; CDR3 length: 16; clone size: .; CDR3 protein: CASSSKTGTGAREQFF; CDR3 DNA: TGTGCCAGCAGTTCGAAAACCGGGACAGGGGCGCGTGAGCAGTTCTTC
D gene: TRBD1; J gene: TRBJ2-2; V gene: TRBV28; CDR3 length: 14; clone size: .; CDR3 protein: CASRKQGVTGELFF; CDR3 DNA: TGTGCCAGCAGAAAACAGGGGGTAACCGGGGAGCTGTTTTTT
D gene: .; J gene: TRBJ1-2; V gene: TRBV28; CDR3 length: 15; clone size: .; CDR3 protein: CASSRRGGNNYGYTF; CDR3 DNA: TGTGCCAGCAGCCGAAGAGGGGGGAATAACTATGGCTACACCTTC